The 29 T cell receptor beta chains given below trace back to one sample, sequenced in a study of T-cell memory formation after mild COVID-19. One entry per CDR3 protein, called by TCRdb with MiXCR from the 5' RACE reads. The profile shows some 40,000 distinct CDR3 sequences, about 6.1% of them singletons. The sequencing input was PBMCs or a T cell subset sorted from them (not recorded which). These receptors all stem from an adult who had mild COVID-19 (a few samples of this study predate the infection). Cell type and time point are not known.

Sample share makes this clonotype medium-sized (0.01 to 0.1%). The chain combines TRBV29-1 with TRBJ2-4; TRBD1 matches 7 bases. Germline CDR1 is SQVTM and CDR2 is ANQGSEA. The CDR3 contains 12 residues. With V trimmed by 6 bases and J by 7 bases, 6 bases remained unmatched. CDR3 amino acids: CSVVTGTNIQYF. DNA of the CDR3: TGCAGCGTGGTGACAGGGACGAACATTCAGTACTTC.

This clonotype was detected ten times or more. The chain joins TRBV7-9 to TRBJ2-7; D call uncertain. CDR1 and CDR2 (germline): SEHNR, FQNEAQ (reference sequence). The CDR3 extends over 14 amino acids. Trimming left V 0 bases short and J 5 bases short, with 11 bases between. CDR3 sequence: CASSLAGSWDEQYF. The CDR3 DNA is TGTGCCAGCAGCTTAGCGGGGTCTTGGGACGAGCAGTACTTC. The complete variable domain, with remaining parts taken from reference TRBV7-9 and TRBJ2-7, reads DTGVSQNPRHKITKRGQNVTFRCDPISEHNRLYWYRQTLGQGPEFLTYFQNEAQLEKSRLLSDRFSAERPKGSFSTLEIQRTEQGDSAMYLCASSLAGSWDEQYFGPGTRLTVT.

This clonotype has at least ten counts. This chain links TRBV13 with TRBJ2-3; D possibly corresponds to TRBD2 (5 bases). The CDR3 loop spans 15 amino acids. V lost 1 base, J lost 4 bases, and 12 bases lay in between. Germline loops: CDR1 PRHDT, CDR2 FYEKMQ (reference sequence). In DNA, the CDR3 is TGTGCCAGCAGCTTAGTAGGTCAGGAGGCAGATACGCAGTATTTT. It specifies CASSLVGQEADTQYF.

This clonotype was counted many times. The V call is TRBV5-1, the J call TRBJ2-3, with TRBD2 matching 12 bases. This CDR3 contains 22 residues. The germline gives CDR1 SGHRS, CDR2 YFSETQ. Germline trimming cut 1 base from V and 0 bases from J; bases unmatched to any gene: 18. The CDR3 nucleotides read TGCGCCAGCAGCTTGAATTTGGGTTTCACTAGCGGGAGGCACCGAAGCACAGATACGCAGTATTTT. The encoded protein is CASSLNLGFTSGRHRSTDTQYF. The complete variable domain, with remaining parts taken from reference TRBV5-1 and TRBJ2-3, reads KAGVTQTPRYLIKTRGQQVTLSCSPISGHRSVSWYQQTPGQGLQFLFEYFSETQRNKGNFPGRFSGRQFSNSRSEMNVSTLELGDSALYLCASSLNLGFTSGRHRSTDTQYFGPGTRLTVL.

This clonotype has just a few counts. CDR3 loop: CASSKTVNTEAFF. In nucleotides, the CDR3 is TGTGCCAGCAGCAAAACAGTGAACACTGAAGCTTTCTTT. This chain connects TRBV9 to TRBJ1-1; no definite D call. CDR1 and CDR2 from the germline V gene are SGDLS and YYNGEE. This CDR3 has 13 amino acids. Trimming took off 4 bases at V and 0 bases at J, with 7 bases between the two ends.

This clonotype appeared many times. The rearrangement uses TRBV7-2 and TRBJ2-7; 9 nucleotides agree with TRBD1. Germline CDR1 and CDR2: SGHTA and FQGNSA. V dropped 3 bases and J dropped 7; count of bases not matched to a gene: 10. This CDR3 spans 15 amino acids. DNA of the CDR3: TGTGCCAGCAGCTTCACCGGGACAGGGTTGAGTGAGCAGTACTTC. Its translation is CASSFTGTGLSEQYF. Full variable domain (outside the CDR3, taken from reference TRBV7-2 and TRBJ2-7): GAGVSQSPSNKVTEKGKDVELRCDPISGHTALYWYRQSLGQGLEFLIYFQGNSAPDKSGLPSDRFSAERTGGSVSTLTIQRTQQEDSAVYLCASSFTGTGLSEQYFGPGTRLTVT.

This clonotype was seen only a few times. The chain combines TRBV6-6 with TRBJ2-7; 7 nucleotides align to TRBD1. CDR3 length: 12 amino acids. Trimming cost V 6 bases and J 2 bases; bases outside gene matches: 1. Germline V lookup: CDR1 MNHNY, CDR2 SVGAGI (reference sequence). In DNA form, the CDR3 reads TGTGCCAGCAGCGGGACAGCCTACGAGCAGTACTTC. Its protein product is CASSGTAYEQYF.

There are many counts of this clonotype. The chain combines TRBV15 with TRBJ2-1, with TRBD2 as a possible D gene (7 bases). The CDR3 spans 15 residues. CDR1 is LNHNV, CDR2 YYDKDF, per germline (reference sequence). Trimming pared 3 bases from V and 8 bases from J, leaving 17 bases between. CDR3 amino acids: CATSRRGRKEDEQFF. In DNA form, the CDR3 reads TGTGCCACCAGCAGGCGGGGGCGGAAAGAGGATGAGCAGTTCTTC.

This clonotype occurred many times. The rearrangement joins TRBV12-3 or TRBV12-4 to TRBJ2-3; unclear D gene. CDR3 length: 14 residues. The ends were cut back, 1 base at V and 4 bases at J, with 9 bases in the middle. CDR3 residues: CASSLGRASDTQYF. The CDR3 nucleotides are TGTGCCAGCAGTTTAGGAAGGGCGTCAGATACGCAGTATTTT.

V and J are TRBV7-9 and TRBJ1-1, with D hard to call. CDR3 length equals 15 residues. Germline-derived CDR1 and CDR2 are SEHNR and FQNEAQ (reference sequence). Trimming stripped 0 bases from V and 5 bases from J, with 13 bases between. Written as DNA, the CDR3 is TGTGCCAGCAGCTTAGCGGACGGATACCGGACTGAAGCTTTCTTT. This encodes CASSLADGYRTEAFF.

The sample holds many counts of this clonotype. This chain connects TRBV4-3 to TRBJ1-2, with 7 nucleotides matching TRBD1. CDR1 is LGHNA, CDR2 YSLEER, per germline. CDR3 size: 17 residues. Trimming removed 1 base from V and 2 bases from J; junction bases left unmatched: 10. The CDR3 protein is CASSQGPNRGRNYGYTF. Written as DNA, the CDR3 is TGCGCCAGCAGCCAAGGGCCCAACAGGGGTAGGAACTATGGCTACACCTTC.

A word on this clonotype: One end of the junction does not line up with germline, which may come from a read error. The chain combines TRBV2 with TRBJ2-5; D is uncertain. In germline, CDR1 is SNHLY, CDR2 FYNNEI. The CDR3 contains 11 residues. The CDR3 sequence: CASTEEGGAIF. CDR3 DNA sequence: TGTGCCAGCACCGAAGAAGGCGGTGCTATCTTC.

The genes are TRBV7-3 and TRBJ2-1, with 9 bases that match TRBD2. V dropped 3 bases and J dropped 6; count of bases not matched to a gene: 9. Germline V CDR1 and CDR2: SGHTA, FQGTGA. The CDR3 has 16 residues. The CDR3 spells CASSFQAGGKFNEQFF. DNA for the CDR3: TGTGCCAGCAGCTTCCAAGCGGGAGGCAAATTCAATGAGCAGTTCTTC.

Sample share makes this clonotype medium-sized. This rearrangement joins TRBV7-2 to TRBJ2-2; no firm D call. CDR1 is SGHTA and CDR2 is FQGNSA in the germline V gene. The CDR3 runs to 13 residues. V lost 4 bases and J 7 bases, leaving 10 bases between the germline ends. The CDR3 is CASSSQRGGELFF. The CDR3 region has the DNA TGTGCCAGCAGCTCCCAGAGAGGCGGGGAGCTGTTTTTT.

This clonotype was recorded once. This may arise from a read error, as a much more abundant clone is one base away. The CDR3 ends on some other residue instead of the conserved phenylalanine or tryptophan, so this is likely a read error. This chain joins TRBV10-3 and TRBJ1-2; 9 bases fit TRBD1. V gave up 10 bases and J gave up 3 bases; unmatched junction bases: 9. Germline CDR1 reads ENHRY; CDR2 reads SYGVKD. The CDR3 length is 14 residues. CDR3 DNA sequence: TGTGCCACCAAACGGACAGGGGAAGACTATGGCTACACCTTA. This gives the protein CATKRTGEDYGYTL.

This clonotype was recorded at least ten times. The genes are TRBV9 and TRBJ2-3; 7 nucleotides line up with TRBD2. CDR1 and CDR2 from the germline V gene are SGDLS and YYNGEE. There are 15 residues in the CDR3. V was clipped by 1 base and J by 5 bases; unmatched bases: 7. The CDR3 here is CASSVREGVGDTQYF. DNA for the CDR3: TGTGCCAGCAGCGTAAGGGAGGGAGTCGGAGATACGCAGTATTTT.

This chain joins TRBV5-6 and TRBJ1-4; TRBD1 matches at 7 bases. V was clipped by 0 bases and J by 10 bases; unmatched bases: 15. From germline, CDR1 is SGHDT and CDR2 YYEEEE. This CDR3 is built from 17 residues. The CDR3 coding sequence is TGTGCCAGCAGCTTGGGGCATAGGGGACAGCCCAGTGGAAAACTGTTTTTT. Protein product: CASSLGHRGQPSGKLFF.

At least ten counts were recorded for this clonotype. The J gene is TRBJ2-7, the V gene TRBV5-6; TRBD1 aligns across 9 bases. This CDR3 has 15 residues. With V trimmed by 4 bases and J by 6 bases, 11 bases remained unmatched. Germline CDR1 is SGHDT and CDR2 is YYEEEE. CDR3 in amino acids: CASSVRTGATGEQYF. CDR3 DNA: TGTGCCAGCAGCGTAAGGACAGGGGCGACAGGCGAGCAGTACTTC.

J is TRBJ1-5 and V is TRBV30; D is ambiguous. The CDR3 totals 13 residues. V dropped 1 base and J dropped 3 bases, with 7 bases sitting between them. Per the germline V gene, CDR1 is GTSNPN and CDR2 is SVGIG (reference sequence). The CDR3 is CAWSDGNNQPQHF. As DNA, the CDR3 is TGTGCCTGGAGTGACGGTAACAATCAGCCCCAGCATTTT.

This clonotype has only a few counts. The V call is TRBV27, the J call TRBJ2-2; 9 nucleotides agree with TRBD2. Germline loops: CDR1 MNHEY, CDR2 SMNVEV (reference sequence). V trimming: 7 bases; J trimming: 3 bases; junction bases outside the gene matches: 3. CDR3 length: 14 residues. The chain's CDR3 is CASKGTSHTGELFF. For the CDR3, the DNA is TGTGCCAGCAAGGGGACTAGCCACACCGGGGAGCTGTTTTTT.

The chain uses TRBV12-3 or TRBV12-4 and TRBJ2-2, with D uncertain. Between the trimmed V and J ends, which lost 3 bases and 4 bases, there was a span of 15 bases. CDR3 size: 16 residues. CDR3 coding DNA: TGTGCCAGCAGTTTCGGTTTAAGTGATTTCACCGGGGAGCTGTTTTTT. It encodes CASSFGLSDFTGELFF.

The genes are TRBV6-1 and TRBJ1-1, with a tentative D call TRBD1 (5 bases). Trimming removed 5 bases from V and 2 bases from J, with 6 bases in between. Germline-derived CDR1 and CDR2 are MNHNS and SASEGT. CDR3 length equals 12 residues. CDR3 amino acids: CASSQGNTEAFF. In DNA, the CDR3 is TGTGCCAGCAGTCAGGGTAACACTGAAGCTTTCTTT.

This chain links TRBV9 with TRBJ2-3; 14 nucleotides align to TRBD2. V gave up 0 bases and J gave up 5 bases; unmatched junction bases: 2. In germline, CDR1 is SGDLS, CDR2 YYNGEE. The CDR3 consists of 16 residues. Written as DNA, the CDR3 is TGTGCCAGCAGCGTAGCTGGGACTAGCGGGGGAGATACGCAGTATTTT. Its translation: CASSVAGTSGGDTQYF.

This clonotype was seen ten or more times. The chain links TRBV5-1 to TRBJ1-5, with no clear D. The CDR3 has 13 residues. Germline loops: CDR1 SGHRS, CDR2 YFSETQ. The V gene lost 0 bases and the J gene lost 6 bases, with 7 bases spanning the gap. The CDR3 coding sequence is TGCGCCAGCAGCTTGGATTCGGGTCAGCCCCAGCATTTT. It is translated as CASSLDSGQPQHF.

The chain carries TRBV24-1 and TRBJ1-1; no reliable D call. Trimming took 7 bases from V and 1 from J, leaving 12 bases between them. CDR1 KGHDR and CDR2 SFDVKD come from the germline V gene. The CDR3 is 14 residues long. CDR3 nucleotide sequence: TGTGCCACCAGCGATCGGGCTTCGAACACTGAAGCTTTCTTT. It yields the protein CATSDRASNTEAFF.

This clonotype has a count of ten or more. The chain employs TRBV2 and TRBJ2-5; TRBD1 is a possible D gene (6 bases). V was shortened by 7 bases and J by 4 bases, with 10 bases between the two germline ends. This CDR3 region has 12 residues. Germline CDR1 SNHLY, CDR2 FYNNEI. CDR3 residues: CASKGDGETQYF. CDR3 nucleotides: TGTGCCAGCAAGGGGGATGGAGAGACCCAGTACTTC.

Many counts were recorded for this clonotype. The chain has TRBV7-3 and TRBJ1-1, with unresolved D. The CDR3 length is 16 residues. V lost 0 bases and J lost 0, with 11 bases in between. In germline, CDR1 is SGHTA, CDR2 FQGTGA. For the CDR3, the DNA is TGTGCCAGCAGCTTAACCCCCAGCACAATGAACACTGAAGCTTTCTTT. Protein: CASSLTPSTMNTEAFF. Full variable domain (rest looked up from reference TRBV7-3 and TRBJ1-1): GAGVSQTPSNKVTEKGKYVELRCDPISGHTALYWYRQSLGQGPEFLIYFQGTGAADDSGLPNDRFFAVRPEGSVSTLKIQRTERGDSAVYLCASSLTPSTMNTEAFFGQGTRLTVV.

Ten or more counts support this clonotype. This chain links TRBV12-3 or TRBV12-4 with TRBJ2-7; 10 bases align to TRBD2. The V gene end was trimmed by 2 bases and the J gene end by 2 bases; junction bases not matched to a gene: 0. The CDR3 sequence is 14 residues long. CDR3 in amino acids: CASSLLAGAYEQYF. CDR3 nucleotides: TGTGCCAGCAGTTTACTAGCGGGGGCCTACGAGCAGTACTTC.

Many counts were recorded for this clonotype. Here the CDR3 reads CSAKGLAGVISYNEQFF. DNA for the CDR3: TGCAGTGCAAAGGGACTAGCGGGAGTGATCTCCTACAATGAGCAGTTCTTC. The rearrangement links TRBV20-1 to TRBJ2-1, with TRBD2 matching over 14 bases. The V and J ends lost 6 bases and 0 bases, in that order; junction bases with no gene match: 7. The CDR3 consists of 17 residues. The germline V gene has CDR1 DFQATT and CDR2 SNEGSKA (reference sequence).